Below are 25 T cell receptor beta chains sequenced from a single sample in a study of OX40 agonist ivuxolimab in advanced cancers. Only in-frame clones appear in the TCRdb table, and some are missing; sequencing was by immunoSEQ multiplex PCR. The data hold roughly 50,000 clones, with around 86% observed a single time. The material was CD4+ or CD8+ T cells sorted from blood, obtained in a trial of the OX40 agonist ivuxolimab. Every receptor here comes from an adult with an advanced solid tumor such as melanoma, head and neck, liver or kidney cancer.

This sequence joins TRBV29-1 and TRBJ2-7; 9 nucleotides align to TRBD2. The CDR3 loop spans 11 amino acids. J lost 5 bases, V lost 7 bases, and 3 bases had no gene match. Per the germline V gene, CDR1 is SQVTM and CDR2 is ANQGSEA. The CDR3 DNA reads TGCAGCGCGGGACTAGCAGACGAGCAGTACTTC. Amino acids: CSAGLADEQYF.

The chain joins TRBV6-5 to TRBJ2-3; no clear D. Germline CDR1 is MNHEY and CDR2 is SVGAGI. The CDR3 totals 14 residues. The ends were cut back, 0 bases at V and 1 base at J, with 5 bases in the middle. The CDR3: CASSYSSGTDTQYF. The CDR3, as DNA: TGTGCCAGCAGTTACTCGAGCGGCACAGATACGCAGTATTTT.

V is TRBV7-2 and J is TRBJ2-1, with 13 nucleotides matching TRBD2. After removal of 4 bases from V and 12 bases from J, the junction contained 12 bases not matched to a gene. Per the germline V gene, CDR1 is SGHTA and CDR2 is FQGNSA. The CDR3 extends over 16 amino acids. The CDR3 spells CASSSRTSGSVLRQFF. Here the CDR3 DNA reads TGTGCCAGCAGCTCACGGACTAGCGGGAGTGTTCTTAGGCAGTTCTTC. The full variable domain, in which reference TRBV7-2 and TRBJ2-1 provide the parts outside the CDR3, is GAGVSQSPSNKVTEKGKDVELRCDPISGHTALYWYRQSLGQGLEFLIYFQGNSAPDKSGLPSDRFSAERTGGSVSTLTIQRTQQEDSAVYLCASSSRTSGSVLRQFFGPGTRLTVL.

The CDR3, as DNA: TGCGCCAGCAAAGTTATAGGAAACACCGGGGAGCTGTTTTTT. Amino acids: CASKVIGNTGELFF. V and J are TRBV5-1 and TRBJ2-2; D is undetermined. Germline V gives CDR1 SGHRS, CDR2 YFSETQ. Between the trimmed V and J ends, which lost 6 bases and 2 bases, there was a span of 11 bases. This CDR3 spans 14 amino acids. Based on the CDR3 plus reference TRBV5-1 and TRBJ2-2, the full variable domain is KAGVTQTPRYLIKTRGQQVTLSCSPISGHRSVSWYQQTPGQGLQFLFEYFSETQRNKGNFPGRFSGRQFSNSRSEMNVSTLELGDSALYLCASKVIGNTGELFFGEGSRLTVL.

The genes are TRBV14 and TRBJ1-1; D not resolved. Germline CDR1 SGHDN, CDR2 FVKESK. The CDR3 runs to 15 residues. The V end was cut by 4 bases, the J end by 0 bases, with 12 bases between. CDR3 DNA: TGTGCCAGCAGCCGGCTCGGCAACATGAACACTGAAGCTTTCTTT. Translation: CASSRLGNMNTEAFF.

The chain recombines TRBV7-8 with TRBJ1-5; D is undetermined. From germline, CDR1 is SGHVS and CDR2 FQNEAQ. CDR3 length: 18 residues. V was shortened by 3 bases and J by 0 bases, with 18 bases between the two germline ends. CDR3 coding DNA: TGTGCCAGCAGCTTGCATTTGGGAGGGTCTTATAGCAATCAGCCCCAGCATTTT. This encodes CASSLHLGGSYSNQPQHF. The complete variable domain, with remaining parts taken from reference TRBV7-8 and TRBJ1-5, reads GAGVSQSPRYKVAKRGQDVALRCDPISGHVSLFWYQQALGQGPEFLTYFQNEAQLDKSGLPSDRFFAERPEGSVSTLKIQRTQQEDSAVYLCASSLHLGGSYSNQPQHFGDGTRLSIL.

The chain recombines TRBV6-1 with TRBJ1-3, with D hard to call. The germline V gene encodes CDR1 MNHNS and CDR2 SASEGT. This CDR3 comprises 14 residues. Deletions cut 4 bases from V and 2 bases from J, with 9 bases between. CDR3 residues: CASSVLTAGNTIYF. CDR3 coding DNA: TGTGCCAGCAGTGTTTTAACAGCTGGAAACACCATATATTTT.

This chain joins TRBV7-6 and TRBJ1-3, with TRBD1 matching 7 bases. There are 14 residues in the CDR3. The V segment lost 5 bases and the J segment 1 base; nucleotides outside the gene matches: 2. The V gene's germline CDR1 is SGHVS and CDR2 FNYEAQ. The CDR3 DNA reads TGTGCCAGCAGCCCAGGGGGTTCTGGAAACACCATATATTTT. Encoded protein: CASSPGGSGNTIYF.

The chain combines TRBV27 with TRBJ2-1; D is unresolved. Trimming left V 7 bases short and J 2 bases short, with 9 bases between. This CDR3 region has 13 residues. CDR1 is MNHEY, CDR2 SMNVEV, per germline (reference sequence). The CDR3 spells CASMAGTYNEQFF. For the CDR3, the DNA is TGTGCCAGCATGGCCGGAACCTACAATGAGCAGTTCTTC.

The chain couples TRBV18 to TRBJ1-2; 7 bases are a match to TRBD1. CDR1 is KGHSH, CDR2 LQKENI, per germline. The CDR3 is 13 amino acids. J gave up 8 bases and V 3 bases, and 6 bases lay outside the gene matches. CDR3 bases: TGTGCCAGCTCACCCGGACAGGCTGAAGGCTACACCTTC. It encodes CASSPGQAEGYTF.

The V call is TRBV5-1, the J call TRBJ2-1; D remains ambiguous. V was pared by 5 bases and J by 2 bases, with 17 bases between. The CDR3 consists of 16 residues. Germline values: CDR1 SGHRS, CDR2 YFSETQ. This CDR3 is CASRKSFEVAYNEQFF. In DNA form, the CDR3 reads TGCGCCAGCAGAAAAAGCTTCGAGGTTGCCTACAATGAGCAGTTCTTC.

Only a few counts were recorded for this clone. The chain couples TRBV7-2 to TRBJ1-2; TRBD1 matches at 7 bases. Germline trimming cut 6 bases from V and 4 bases from J; bases unmatched to any gene: 5. Germline CDR1 and CDR2: SGHTA and FQGNSA. CDR3 length equals 13 residues. CDR3 sequence reads: CASRSGGFYGYTF. Written as DNA, the CDR3 is TGTGCCAGCAGGTCAGGGGGGTTCTATGGCTACACCTTC.

V is TRBV6-1 and J is TRBJ2-3, with no clear D. Trimming took off 3 bases at V and 2 bases at J, with 6 bases between the two ends. Germline V gene lookup returns CDR1 MNHNS and CDR2 SASEGT. The length of the CDR3 is 13 residues. DNA of the CDR3: TGTGCCAGCAGTGATTACCCCACAGATACGCAGTATTTT. Amino acid sequence: CASSDYPTDTQYF.

J is TRBJ2-7 and V is TRBV5-5; TRBD2 matches at 7 bases. Germline V gene sequence: CDR1 SGHKS, CDR2 YYEKEE (reference sequence). V dropped 1 base and J dropped 6; count of bases not matched to a gene: 7. CDR3 length: 14 amino acids. The CDR3 loop reads CASSLRLAPSEQYF. The CDR3 region has the DNA TGTGCCAGCAGCTTGAGACTAGCTCCCTCCGAGCAGTACTTC.

This chain links TRBV7-3 with TRBJ2-2; no clear D. This CDR3 has 13 residues. Between the trimmed V and J ends, which lost 8 bases and 6 bases, there was a span of 13 bases. CDR1 is SGHTA, CDR2 FQGTGA, per germline. The CDR3 loop reads CASRKTDAGELFF. The CDR3, as DNA: TGTGCCAGCCGAAAGACCGACGCCGGGGAGCTGTTTTTT.

The chain combines TRBV7-6 with TRBJ2-1; the match to TRBD2 covers 10 bases. The CDR3 has 16 residues. The V and J ends lost 4 bases and 6 bases, in that order; junction bases with no gene match: 9. The V gene's germline CDR1 is SGHVS and CDR2 FNYEAQ. The CDR3 bases are TGTGCCAGCAGCTCGAGACCGGGACTAGCGATCAATGAGCAGTTCTTC. This gives the protein CASSSRPGLAINEQFF.

V and J are TRBV6-1 and TRBJ2-3; 10 nucleotides line up with TRBD1. The germline CDR1 and CDR2 sequences are MNHNS and SASEGT. V lost 6 bases and J lost 0; bases outside the gene matches: 0. This CDR3 contains 14 residues. CDR3 in DNA: TGTGCCAGCAGGGACAGGGGGAGCACAGATACGCAGTATTTT. As protein: CASRDRGSTDTQYF.

J is TRBJ2-1 and V is TRBV30; D may match TRBD1 or TRBD2 (5 bases each). CDR3 length: 12 amino acids. Between the trimmed V and J ends, which lost 0 bases and 11 bases, there was a span of 11 bases. Germline CDR1 reads GTSNPN; CDR2 reads SVGIG (reference sequence). The CDR3 DNA reads TGTGCCTGGAGTGTACTTGGGGGAAAGCAGTTCTTC. Amino acids: CAWSVLGGKQFF.

The chain links TRBV5-6 to TRBJ1-1, with TRBD1 as a possible D gene (5 bases). V was cut by 1 base and J by 1 base, with 14 bases left in between. The germline gives CDR1 SGHDT, CDR2 YYEEEE. This CDR3 contains 16 residues. CDR3 sequence: CASSLIGGAANTEAFF. The CDR3 bases are TGTGCCAGCAGCTTGATTGGCGGGGCAGCGAACACTGAAGCTTTCTTT.

The chain couples TRBV2 to TRBJ1-4; D might be TRBD1 (5 bases). The germline gives CDR1 SNHLY, CDR2 FYNNEI. Trimming left V 5 bases short and J 0 bases short, with 10 bases between. This CDR3 has 15 residues. CDR3 nucleotide sequence: TGTGCCAGCAGTTTGGGGGATTCAACTAATGAAAAACTGTTTTTT. It specifies CASSLGDSTNEKLFF.

The genes are TRBV18 and TRBJ1-1; no reliable D call. CDR1 KGHSH and CDR2 LQKENI come from the germline V gene. Deletions cut 0 bases from V and 1 base from J, with 15 bases between. The CDR3 extends over 17 amino acids. The CDR3 DNA reads as TGTGCCAGCTCACCACCGGTGCTGTGGACCCGGAACACTGAAGCTTTCTTT. This gives the protein CASSPPVLWTRNTEAFF.

This clone is a singleton in its sample. The V gene is TRBV5-1, the J gene TRBJ2-3; TRBD2 matches 9 bases. Germline V gene lookup returns CDR1 SGHRS and CDR2 YFSETQ. CDR3 size: 16 residues. Unmatched junction bases numbered 8, after V lost 5 bases and J lost 1 base. CDR3 in amino acids: CASSTAGGPGTDTQYF. The CDR3 nucleotides are TGCGCCAGCAGTACTGCGGGGGGGCCCGGCACAGATACGCAGTATTTT.

This clone showed up just a few times. The chain has TRBV4-1 and TRBJ1-1; 12 nucleotides line up with TRBD1. The CDR3 extends over 15 amino acids. V lost 6 bases to trimming and J lost 4 bases; unmatched junction nucleotides: 6. Germline-derived CDR1 and CDR2 are MGHRA and YSYEKL. The CDR3 sequence: CASRKPGQGATEAFF. The CDR3 DNA follows: TGCGCCAGCAGGAAGCCGGGACAGGGGGCCACTGAAGCTTTCTTT.

The V call is TRBV29-1, the J call TRBJ1-5, with 8 bases matching TRBD1. The germline gives CDR1 SQVTM, CDR2 ANQGSEA. This CDR3 is built from 13 residues. Trimming took 7 bases from V and 6 from J; bases not matched to a gene: 8. CDR3 bases: TGCAGCGGCAGCAGGGGGCAAGGTCAGCCCCAGCATTTT. This codes for CSGSRGQGQPQHF. Full variable domain (missing parts from reference TRBV29-1 and TRBJ1-5): SAVISQKPSRDICQRGTSLTIQCQVDSQVTMMFWYRQQPGQSLTLIATANQGSEATYESGFVIDKFPISRPNLTFSTLTVSNMSPEDSSIYLCSGSRGQGQPQHFGDGTRLSIL.

The chain uses TRBV6-1 and TRBJ1-1; D ambiguous. Germline values: CDR1 MNHNS, CDR2 SASEGT. The CDR3 length is 12 residues. Trimming pared 2 bases from V and 8 bases from J, leaving 9 bases between. CDR3 bases: TGTGCCAGCAGTGAATTTAGTAGAGAAGCTTTCTTT. It codes for CASSEFSREAFF.